What follows describes a single T cell receptor beta chain. The data stem from a study of blood T cell repertoires in COVID-19. In the study overall: PBMCs, B-cell-depleted T cells, or T cells provided the cDNA or gDNA that made up the material.

The CDR3 spans 15 residues. Per the germline V gene, CDR1 is SGHTA and CDR2 is FQGNSA. V was pared by 2 bases and J by 4 bases, with 4 bases of the junction left unmatched. The table came from immunoSEQ multiplex PCR; TCRdb's copy has only in-frame clones and leaves some out. The sample holds roughly 150,000 clones, 83% seen once. This receptor was identified in a woman aged 80 or over with acute or convalescent COVID-19. This sequence joins TRBV7-2 and TRBJ2-7, with 11 bases lining up with TRBD2. The source material was peripheral blood. The DNA for the CDR3 is TGTGCCAGCAGCTTAACTAGCGGGAGACAATACGAGCAGTACTTC. This translates into CASSLTSGRQYEQYF.